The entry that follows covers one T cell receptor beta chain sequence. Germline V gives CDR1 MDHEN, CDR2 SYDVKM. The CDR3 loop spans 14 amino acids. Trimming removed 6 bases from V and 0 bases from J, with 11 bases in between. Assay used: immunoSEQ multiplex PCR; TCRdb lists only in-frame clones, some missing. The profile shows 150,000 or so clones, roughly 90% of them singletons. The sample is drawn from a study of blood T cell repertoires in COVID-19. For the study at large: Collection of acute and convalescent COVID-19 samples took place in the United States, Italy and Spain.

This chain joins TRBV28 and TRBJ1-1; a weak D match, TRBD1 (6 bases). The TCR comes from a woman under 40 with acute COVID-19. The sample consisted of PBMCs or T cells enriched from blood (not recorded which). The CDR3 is CASSLGTMNTEAFF. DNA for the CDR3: TGTGCCAGCAGCCTCGGGACAATGAACACTGAAGCTTTCTTT.